This T cell receptor (beta chain) was obtained from a study of blood T cell repertoires in COVID-19. Study as a whole: Italy, Spain and the United States were the sources of the convalescent and acute COVID-19 samples. The analysed material was cDNA or gDNA that came from T cells, B-cell-depleted T cells, or PBMCs.

The CDR3 is 16 residues long. The V and J ends lost 1 base and 3 bases respectively, with 10 bases between them. In germline, CDR1 is SGHNT, CDR2 YENEEA. The authors' processing: Cell counts per sample came from amplifying reference gene primers. Sequencing was performed with immunoSEQ multiplex PCR; in TCRdb, only in-frame clones are kept and a portion is missing. The DNA was the basis for D and trimming; V, J and clone size are from that table. The sample has about 35,000 clones; roughly 73% are singletons. The receptor was isolated from a man older than 75 with active or convalescent COVID-19. Input material: peripheral blood. The J gene is TRBJ2-6, the V gene TRBV11-3; tentatively, D is TRBD1 (6 bases). The CDR3 coding sequence is TGTGCCAGCAGCTTAGGAACAGGGTTTGGGGCCAACGTCCTGACTTTC. Protein product: CASSLGTGFGANVLTF.